This T cell receptor (beta chain) was documented in a study of cytomegalovirus exposure and HLA in healthy donors (dated by TCRdb to the late 2010s). For context, the study as a whole: An earlier analysis of some 600 of the donors reported approximately 300 Gb of sequence data and 95 million to 140 million unique TCR beta sequences obtained from around 170 million T cells. An early release that covered several hundred HLA-typed donors contained approximately 320 gigabases of sequencing data and tens of millions of unique TCR sequences. Among the roughly 430 genotyped donors, approximately 81% belonged to the genetic ancestry cluster associated with self-reported Caucasian donors. The study aimed to test whether signatures of past pathogen exposure could be identified by cataloging public T cell receptors. Using immunosequencing, the study profiled T cell repertoires from fewer than 850 subjects and related those repertoires to cytomegalovirus serostatus. Along with the approximately 650-subject first cohort, a separate validation cohort of around 120 different subjects was used. To predict cytomegalovirus infection status, the study brought together high-throughput TCR immunosequencing, statistical association of individual TCRs with disease status, and machine learning. A later analysis re-examined previously published TCR beta repertoires from roughly 720 donors and added high-resolution HLA genotyping to investigate patterns of TCR occurrence. Rather than using new phenotypic data, the later analysis identified candidate immune exposures from TCR beta sequences and from how often those sequences occurred across donors. In an earlier analysis of 500 to 650 of the donors, high-throughput TCR beta sequencing was used to judge whether each TCR beta V gene segment behaved as functional or pseudogenic. Donor age, sex, ethnicity and CMV serostatus were collected together with the repertoire data. A later genetic analysis used genome-wide SNP genotypes for 398 of the 666 donors, treating that subset as a discovery cohort. All discovery cohort repertoires had been generated on a single sequencing platform. HLA typing included class I and class II loci at four-digit resolution. The number of typed donors differed by locus: roughly 620-640 for A, B, C, DRB1 and DQB1; approximately 530 for DQA1; approximately 600 for DPA1; and about 450 for DPB1. Roughly five DR-DQ haplotypes were treated as single units for association and clustering because of strong linkage in the cohort. On average, around 200,000 unique TCR beta nucleotide sequences were sequenced per donor among some 420 genotyped donors of the cohort, with roughly 18% of those sequences being non-productive. Study-wide conclusions, independent of this receptor: Because some donors lacked HLA typing at each locus, the association tests relied only on the typed subset. In vitro tests confirmed that a few of the cytomegalovirus-associated TCR beta chains recognize cytomegalovirus antigens. The authors suggested that the approach could potentially be extended to other disease states and immunological phenotypes. According to a later analysis, TCR association rates differed among HLA loci, with DRB1 alleles showing the most associated TCRs and HLA-C alleles showing the fewest. Most CMV-associated TCR beta chains appeared to be HLA-restricted in a later analysis, and the HLA associations seemed to be driven largely by CMV exposure. In the study, approximately 160 TCR beta chains were listed as associated with cytomegalovirus. A further reported finding was that TCR beta sequences accurately predicted the HLA-A and HLA-B alleles for most subjects in the first cohort. While some public TCRs were present in many individuals, most TCR sequences turned up only very rarely across donors. Linkage disequilibrium might explain the correlated functional status among segregating V segments, but an unknown experimental factor could not be ruled out. Roughly uniform sequencing depth across donors was assumed in presence/absence analyses, although this assumption may not hold. Roughly 15 rarely observed V segments, including chromosome 9 orphons, were excluded from the earlier analysis of just under 600 of the donors because counts were too low. A later analysis reported that several top co-occurrence clusters appeared linked to parvovirus B19, influenza, CMV and Epstein-Barr virus. In both the original and validation cohorts, the classifier was reported to diagnose cytomegalovirus status with high specificity and sensitivity. An earlier analysis of some 560 of the donors showed that most TCR beta V segments appeared in productive rearrangements either about 87% or about 30% of the time, which broadly matched IMGT annotations. This cohort had only TCR beta chains sequenced, and the lack of alpha or paired-chain data limited which features could be detected. In a later analysis, HLA-associated TCR beta chains were found to be more clonally expanded and to have lower generation probabilities than equally common non-associated chains. Assigning TCR associations to individual alleles was difficult when HLA alleles, especially DR and DQ, strongly co-occurred. Immune exposure information for the cohort was limited to CMV serostatus. In a later analysis, some 17,000 TCR beta sequences were associated with specific HLA alleles at a false discovery rate of 0.05. The 87-base-pair reads could not distinguish some IMGT-functional V segments, including TRBV6-2 and TRBV6-3, so those segments were excluded. A cluster of highly shared sequence variants was judged likely to be a technical artifact of the sequencing pipeline. According to a later genetic analysis, donors in an Asian-associated ancestry cluster had fewer N-insertions in productive TCRs than the roughly 700-donor mean. A later genetic analysis associated a missense DCLRE1C variant with V-gene and J-gene trimming of TCR beta chains, and an independent cohort replicated the association.

CDR1 and CDR2, looked up from the germline V gene (reference sequence), are MNHNY and SVGAGI. From cysteine to phenylalanine, the CDR3 is 14 amino acids long. This entry keeps only the CDR3 DNA: 42 bases, framed from base 1. V is clipped by 8 bases and J by 1 base, and the sequence between their germline boundaries is 12 bases long. The method behind the library was the immunoSEQ multiplex PCR assay. The multiplex PCR relied on a mix of 60 forward primers for TCR Vbeta segments and 13 reverse primers for TCR Jbeta segments. The CDR3 region of rearranged TCR beta genes was amplified from genomic DNA by a multiplex PCR assay. The Illumina HiSeq System was used to sequence the amplified TCR beta libraries as 87-base-pair reads. Turning to the authors' computational methods: A later analysis counted about 80 million unique TCR beta chains across the 666 repertoires, and some 12 million of these chains were shared by at least two donors. To remove PCR and sequencing errors, raw reads were error-corrected and collapsed into unique sequences using a nearest-neighbor algorithm that merged closely related sequences. V, D and J gene segments were assigned by aligning CDR3 sequences to IMGT reference sequences. For a sequence to be retained, a match of at least six nucleotides was required to both a V gene segment and a J gene segment. A rearrangement counted as productive if the CDR3 had no stop codons and remained in frame with V and J, and every other rearrangement counted as non-productive. Following IMGT convention, CDR3 was defined as the stretch from the second conserved V-encoded cysteine to the conserved J-encoded phenylalanine. The earlier analysis of about 590 of the donors excluded sequences that lacked an unambiguous match to a single V gene segment. In an earlier analysis of 587 of the donors, V segments were called functional above 56.7% productive rearrangements and were called segregating when the between-donor standard deviation exceeded 5%. A statistical classification framework was built to diagnose cytomegalovirus status from the catalog of TCR beta chain sequences. In a later analysis, V and J genes were assigned by comparing TCR nucleotide sequences against IMGT/GENE-DB human TR gene sequences. A later analysis assigned CDR3 sequences and most-parsimonious VDJ recombination scenarios with the TCRdist pipeline. In a later analysis, every TCR beta chain was defined by the combination of its CDR3 amino acid sequence and its V-gene family, and reads without a unique V-gene family were dropped. To address suspected cross-contamination and a sequencing artifact, a later analysis removed 450 to 700 highly shared, low-generation-probability nucleotide sequences. For each public chain, a later analysis derived a clonal expansion index from normalized ranks of inferred template counts within each repertoire. Generation probabilities in a later analysis came from a VDJ recombination model fitted to out-of-frame rearrangements, and those results were checked against IGoR. In a later analysis, TCR-TCR, TCR-HLA and TCR-CMV co-occurrence was scored with hypergeometric tests, and a repertoire-size bias correction was applied to TCR pairs. In a later analysis, false discovery rates were estimated by permuting HLA or CMV assignments 20 times. In a later analysis, co-occurring TCRs were grouped with DBSCAN, and TCRdist sequence similarity was added when clustering was performed within HLA-allele-positive subsets. Repertoires with fewer than 30,000 or more than 120,000 public chains were left out of co-occurrence clustering, as were four to six repertoires with anomalous nucleotide sharing. As stored in TCRdb, this immuneACCESS dataset retains in-frame rearrangements with V and J assigned. A fraction of the clones does not appear; measured against another copy, unresolved V genes explain less than half of the discrepancy, and the remainder lacks a known reason. Clone size and V and J calls were adopted from that table, with D and trimming inferred from the DNA. For this sample there are approximately 190,000 clones; roughly 80% appear just once. The ten largest clones capture 6.3% of the sample.

Note on this clone: Its cognate antigen has yet to be identified. One base away there is no much larger clone; base qualities are not given.

In total, roughly 670 healthy bone marrow donors made up the cohort. Cohort members were all nominally healthy when sampled, although unrecorded immune exposures were likely present. The donor was CMV seropositive and belonged to the group of 270 or so seropositive cohort members. Every donor gave a peripheral blood sample, and the peripheral blood mononuclear cells from that sample were used for TCR beta sequencing. Genomic DNA was extracted from the blood cell samples with the Qiagen DNeasy Blood Extraction Kit. Recombination connected TRBV6-6 to TRBJ2-1; no D gene call is confident. Sequencing was done on a sample of PBMCs. The sequence derives from a middle-aged man in good health and CMV-seropositive. The CDR3 is CASLNSWSYNEQFF. The DNA sequence follows: TGTGCCAGCTTGAATAGTTGGTCCTACAATGAGCAGTTCTTC.